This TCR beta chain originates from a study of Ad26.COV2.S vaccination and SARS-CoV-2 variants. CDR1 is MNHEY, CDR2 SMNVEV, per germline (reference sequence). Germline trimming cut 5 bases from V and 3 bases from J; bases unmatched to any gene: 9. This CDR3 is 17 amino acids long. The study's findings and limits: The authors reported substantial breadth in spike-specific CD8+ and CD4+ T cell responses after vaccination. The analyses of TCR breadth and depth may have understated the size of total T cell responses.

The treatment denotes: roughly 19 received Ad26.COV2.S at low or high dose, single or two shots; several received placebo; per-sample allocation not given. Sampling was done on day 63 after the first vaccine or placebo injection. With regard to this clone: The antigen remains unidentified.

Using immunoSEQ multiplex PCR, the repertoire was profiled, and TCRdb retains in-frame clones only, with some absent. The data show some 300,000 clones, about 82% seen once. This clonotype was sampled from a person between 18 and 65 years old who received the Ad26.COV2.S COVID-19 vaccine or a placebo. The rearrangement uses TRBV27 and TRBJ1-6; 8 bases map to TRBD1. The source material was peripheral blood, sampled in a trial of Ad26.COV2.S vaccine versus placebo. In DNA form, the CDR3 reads TGTGCCAGCAGTCCGTCGACAGGGGAGGTCTATAATTCACCCCTCCACTTT. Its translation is CASSPSTGEVYNSPLHF.